The rows below give T cell receptor beta chains drawn from one sample of a study of post-analysis software for immune sequencing data. TCRdb reprocessed the PCR reads with MiXCR, giving one entry per CDR3 protein. The sample holds more than 450,000 distinct CDR3 sequences; roughly 46% are singletons and the top ten take around 1.7%. The sequenced sample consisted of blood. These receptors were obtained from a girl aged 10 to 17 with multiple sclerosis. Each CDR3 is given with its conserved first and last residue. A D gene is named only where the DNA matches it firmly. Size tells how often a clone was seen (once, few, many) or the class of an expanded clone, and some rows leave it out.

d_gene	v_gene	j_gene	abundance	CDR3aa	CDR3nt
TRBD2	TRBV9	TRBJ2-3	.	CASGGGATDTQYF	TGTGCCAGCGGCGGGGGGGCGACAGATACGCAGTATTTT
TRBD2	TRBV7-2	TRBJ2-1	once	CASSWRTSGGAVEQFF	TGTGCCAGCAGCTGGAGGACTAGCGGGGGGGCGGTTGAGCAGTTCTTC
.	TRBV5-1	TRBJ2-5	.	CASSHEGGHGTQYF	TGCGCCAGCAGCCATGAGGGGGGCCATGGGACCCAGTACTTC
TRBD2	TRBV6-1	TRBJ2-1	.	CATRALAGGPNLEQFF	TGTGCCACCCGAGCCCTAGCGGGGGGGCCCAACCTTGAGCAGTTCTTC
.	TRBV10-3	TRBJ1-2	.	CAITSGRGDYVPYGYTF	TGTGCCATCACTTCTGGACGGGGCGACTACGTTCCCTATGGCTACACCTTC
.	TRBV29-1	TRBJ2-7	.	CSVERGYNEQYF	TGCAGCGTTGAGAGGGGATACAATGAGCAGTACTTC
.	TRBV20-1	TRBJ2-3	few	CSAPLQFRTDTQYF	TGCAGTGCTCCTCTTCAGTTTCGCACAGATACGCAGTATTTT
.	TRBV7-7	TRBJ1-4	.	CASSLGGGGDGKLFF	TGTGCCAGCAGCTTAGGGGGAGGGGGAGACGGAAAACTGTTTTTT
.	TRBV6-1	TRBJ1-1	.	CASRVQVGSGTEAFF	TGTGCCAGCAGGGTCCAAGTTGGGTCGGGAACTGAAGCTTTCTTT
.	TRBV20-1	TRBJ1-5	once	CSARGGAFGQPQHF	TGCAGTGCTAGGGGGGGCGCATTTGGTCAGCCCCAGCATTTT
TRBD1	TRBV29-1	TRBJ2-1	few	CSVGDRAYNEQFF	TGCAGCGTTGGGGACAGGGCCTACAATGAGCAGTTCTTC
.	TRBV4-1	TRBJ2-4	.	CASSQNRRGNIQYF	TGCGCCAGCAGCCAGAATCGGAGGGGGAACATTCAGTACTTC
TRBD2	TRBV20-1	TRBJ2-7	.	CSAREGGGPYEQYF	TGCAGTGCTAGAGAGGGGGGAGGGCCCTACGAGCAGTACTTC
.	TRBV24-1	TRBJ2-3	few	CATSDPTSRGTDTQYF	TGTGCCACCAGTGATCCGACTAGTCGCGGCACAGATACGCAGTATTTT
TRBD1	TRBV7-8	TRBJ1-2	few	CASRTGTGGRGNYGYTF	TGTGCCAGCAGAACTGGGACAGGGGGTCGAGGGAACTATGGCTACACCTTC
.	TRBV12-3/TRBV12-4	TRBJ2-5	.	CASSCQSSRETQYF	TGTGCCAGCAGTTGTCAGAGCAGTCGGGAGACCCAGTACTTC
TRBD1	TRBV11-2	TRBJ1-5	.	CASSAGQGAVQPQHF	TGTGCCAGCAGTGCCGGACAGGGGGCTGTTCAGCCCCAGCATTTT
.	TRBV25-1	TRBJ1-4	.	CASSETLPRAGLGKKLFF	TGTGCCAGCAGTGAAACTCTACCGAGGGCAGGGTTGGGGAAAAAACTGTTTTTT
TRBD1	TRBV29-1	TRBJ2-7	many	CSVLEDRDYEQYF	TGCAGCGTTTTGGAAGACAGGGACTACGAGCAGTACTTC
.	TRBV11-2	TRBJ2-6	.	CASSLNGRISGANVLTF	TGTGCCAGCAGCTTAAATGGACGGATCTCTGGGGCCAACGTCCTGACTTTC
.	TRBV4-1	TRBJ2-7	.	CASSQPGRSSYEQYF	TGCGCCAGCAGCCAGCCGGGACGGAGCTCCTACGAGCAGTACTTC
.	TRBV7-6	TRBJ1-5	few	CASSARRTGQPQHF	TGTGCCAGCAGCGCCCGACGGACGGGCCAGCCCCAGCATTTT
.	TRBV29-1	TRBJ2-1	many	CSVPSPGSYANEQFF	TGCAGCGTTCCCTCGCCGGGATCCTACGCGAATGAGCAGTTCTTC